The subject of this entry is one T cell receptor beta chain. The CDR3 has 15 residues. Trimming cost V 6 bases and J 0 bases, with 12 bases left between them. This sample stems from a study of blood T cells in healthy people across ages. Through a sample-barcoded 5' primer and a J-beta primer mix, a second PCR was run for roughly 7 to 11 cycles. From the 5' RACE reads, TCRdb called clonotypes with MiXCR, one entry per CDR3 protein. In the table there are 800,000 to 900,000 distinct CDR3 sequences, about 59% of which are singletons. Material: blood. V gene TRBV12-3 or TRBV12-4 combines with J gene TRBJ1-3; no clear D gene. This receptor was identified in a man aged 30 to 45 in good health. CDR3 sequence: CASRPDQSSGNTIYF. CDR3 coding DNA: TGTGCCAGCAGACCCGATCAGAGCTCTGGAAACACCATATATTTT.